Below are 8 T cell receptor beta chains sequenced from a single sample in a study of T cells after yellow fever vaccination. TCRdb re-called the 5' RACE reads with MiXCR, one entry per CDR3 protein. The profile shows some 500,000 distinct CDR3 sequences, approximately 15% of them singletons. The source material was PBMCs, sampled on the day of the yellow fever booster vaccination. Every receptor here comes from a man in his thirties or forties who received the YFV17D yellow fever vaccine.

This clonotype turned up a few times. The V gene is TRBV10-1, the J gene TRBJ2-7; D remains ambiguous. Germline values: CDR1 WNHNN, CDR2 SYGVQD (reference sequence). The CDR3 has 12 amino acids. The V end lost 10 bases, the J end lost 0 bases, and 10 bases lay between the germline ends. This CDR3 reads CATGLTSYEQYF. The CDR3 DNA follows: TGCGCCACTGGGCTAACCTCCTACGAGCAGTACTTC.

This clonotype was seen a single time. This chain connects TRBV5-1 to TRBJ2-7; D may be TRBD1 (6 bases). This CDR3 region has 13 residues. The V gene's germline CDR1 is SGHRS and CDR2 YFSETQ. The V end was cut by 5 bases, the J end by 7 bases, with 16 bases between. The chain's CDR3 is CASSEQGWSEQYF. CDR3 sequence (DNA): TGCGCCAGCAGTGAACAGGGCTGGTCGGAGCAGTACTTC.

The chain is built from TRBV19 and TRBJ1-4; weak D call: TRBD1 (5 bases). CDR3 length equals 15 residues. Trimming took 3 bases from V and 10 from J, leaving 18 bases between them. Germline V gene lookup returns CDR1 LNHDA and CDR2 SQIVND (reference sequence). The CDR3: CASSMDRGIVGKLFF. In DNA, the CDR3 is TGTGCCAGTAGTATGGATCGGGGGATCGTGGGAAAACTGTTTTTT.

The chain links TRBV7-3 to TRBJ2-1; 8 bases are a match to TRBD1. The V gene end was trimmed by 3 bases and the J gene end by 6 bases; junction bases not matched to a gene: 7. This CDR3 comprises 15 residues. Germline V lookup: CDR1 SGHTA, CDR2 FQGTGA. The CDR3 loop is CASSFRGLGGNEQFF. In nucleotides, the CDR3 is TGTGCCAGCAGCTTCAGGGGGCTGGGGGGCAATGAGCAGTTCTTC.

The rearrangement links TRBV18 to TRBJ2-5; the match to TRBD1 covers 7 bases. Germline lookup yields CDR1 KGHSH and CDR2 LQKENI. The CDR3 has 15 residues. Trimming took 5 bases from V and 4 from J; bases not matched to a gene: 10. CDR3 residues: CASSSLDRAGETQYF. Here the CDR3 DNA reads TGTGCCAGCTCATCCTTAGACAGGGCGGGAGAGACCCAGTACTTC.

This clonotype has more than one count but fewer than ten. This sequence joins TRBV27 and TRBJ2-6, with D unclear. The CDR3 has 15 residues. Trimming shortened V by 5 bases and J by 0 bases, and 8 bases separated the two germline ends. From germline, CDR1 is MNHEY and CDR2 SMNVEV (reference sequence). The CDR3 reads CASSPRSSGANVLTF. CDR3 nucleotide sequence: TGTGCCAGCAGTCCTCGTAGCTCTGGGGCCAACGTCCTGACTTTC. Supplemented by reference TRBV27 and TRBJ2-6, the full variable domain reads EAQVTQNPRYLITVTGKKLTVTCSQNMNHEYMSWYRQDPGLGLRQIYYSMNVEVTDKGDVPEGYKVSRKEKRNFPLILESPSPNQTSLYFCASSPRSSGANVLTFGAGSRLTVL.

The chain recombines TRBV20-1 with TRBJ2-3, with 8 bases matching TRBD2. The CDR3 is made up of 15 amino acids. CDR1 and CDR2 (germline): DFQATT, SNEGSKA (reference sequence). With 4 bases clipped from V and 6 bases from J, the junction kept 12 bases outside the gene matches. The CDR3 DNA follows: TGCAGTGCTAATCCGACTAAGCGGGAGCCCGATACGCAGTATTTT. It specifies CSANPTKREPDTQYF.

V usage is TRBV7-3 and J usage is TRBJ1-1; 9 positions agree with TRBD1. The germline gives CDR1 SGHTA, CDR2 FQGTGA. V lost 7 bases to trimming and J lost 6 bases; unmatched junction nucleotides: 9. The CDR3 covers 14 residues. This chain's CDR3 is CASIHRGQQPEAFF. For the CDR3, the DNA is TGTGCCAGCATCCACAGGGGGCAACAACCTGAAGCTTTCTTT.